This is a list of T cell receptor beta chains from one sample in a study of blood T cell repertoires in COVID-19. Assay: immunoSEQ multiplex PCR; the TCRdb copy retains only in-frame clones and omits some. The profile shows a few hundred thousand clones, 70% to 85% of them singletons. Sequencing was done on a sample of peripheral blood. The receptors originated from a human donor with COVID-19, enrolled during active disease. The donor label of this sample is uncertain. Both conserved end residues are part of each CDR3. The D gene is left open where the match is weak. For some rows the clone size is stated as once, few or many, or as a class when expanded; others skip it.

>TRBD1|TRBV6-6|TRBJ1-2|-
CASSYGTGGIGYTF
TGTGCCAGCAGTTATGGGACAGGGGGCATTGGCTACACCTTC
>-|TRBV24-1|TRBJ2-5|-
CATSDPGETQYF
TGTGCCACCAGTGACCCCGGGGAGACCCAGTACTTC
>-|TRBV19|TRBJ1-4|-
CASRSGGLVLFF
TGTGCCTCCAGGTCGGGGGGTCTCGTGCTGTTTTTT
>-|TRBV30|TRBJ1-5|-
CAWSGPSRGQPQHF
TGTGCCTGGAGCGGCCCAAGTCGCGGGCAGCCCCAGCATTTT
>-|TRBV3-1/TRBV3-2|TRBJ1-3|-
CASRRVGDLGDTIYF
TGTGCCAGCAGGCGTGTCGGGGATTTAGGAGACACCATATATTTT
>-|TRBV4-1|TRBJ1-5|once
CASSQDSGGSQPQHF
TGCGCCAGCAGCCAAGATTCGGGGGGCAGCCAGCCCCAGCATTTT
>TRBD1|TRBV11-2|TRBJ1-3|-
CASSLPRQGTNSGNTIYF
TGTGCCAGCAGCTTACCCCGACAGGGTACTAACTCTGGAAACACCATATATTTT
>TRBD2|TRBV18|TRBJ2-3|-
CASSPLRASGSTDTQYF
TGTGCCAGCTCACCTCTAAGAGCTAGCGGGAGCACAGATACGCAGTATTTT
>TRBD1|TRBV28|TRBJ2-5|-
CASSSPAGQAQETQYF
TGTGCCAGCAGTTCCCCCGCGGGACAGGCCCAAGAGACCCAGTACTTC
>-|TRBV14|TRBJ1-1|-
CASSPGGDAEAFF
TGTGCCAGCAGCCCGGGGGGTGACGCTGAAGCTTTCTTT
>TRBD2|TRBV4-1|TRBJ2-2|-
CASSPSALARTLTGELFF
TGCGCCAGCAGCCCAAGCGCACTAGCGCGCACCCTCACCGGGGAGCTGTTTTTT
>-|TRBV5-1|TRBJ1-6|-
CASSLGQGYNSPLHF
TGCGCCAGCAGCTTGGGGCAGGGGTATAATTCACCCCTCCACTTT
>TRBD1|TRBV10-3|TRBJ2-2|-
CAISRTGGKDTGELFF
TGTGCCATCAGTCGGACAGGGGGCAAAGACACCGGGGAGCTGTTTTTT
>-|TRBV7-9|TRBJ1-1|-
CASSLAGFRGSEAFF
TGTGCCAGCAGCTTAGCGGGTTTTCGGGGATCTGAAGCTTTCTTT
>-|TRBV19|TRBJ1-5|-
CASSLARGGSNQPQHF
TGTGCCAGTAGCCTGGCAAGAGGGGGTAGCAATCAGCCCCAGCATTTT
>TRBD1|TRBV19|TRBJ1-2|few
CASIPTGTVRNYGYTF
TGTGCCAGTATCCCCACCGGGACAGTCCGTAACTATGGCTACACCTTC
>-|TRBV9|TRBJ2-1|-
CASSPSPVYNEQFF
TGTGCCAGCAGCCCGAGCCCCGTCTACAATGAGCAGTTCTTC
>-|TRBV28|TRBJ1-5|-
CASTLLGLEQPQHF
TGTGCCAGCACCCTTTTGGGACTTGAGCAGCCCCAGCATTTT
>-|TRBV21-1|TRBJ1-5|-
CASSKVVEGVDRSNQPQHF
TGTGCCAGCAGCAAAGTAGTGGAAGGGGTTGATAGGAGCAATCAGCCCCAGCATTTT
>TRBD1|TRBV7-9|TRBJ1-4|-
CASSLAGQGTNEKLFF
TGTGCCAGCAGCTTAGCAGGACAGGGGACTAATGAAAAACTGTTTTTT
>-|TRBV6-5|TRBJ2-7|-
CASRAPGLLEQYF
TGTGCCAGCAGGGCTCCGGGACTCCTCGAGCAGTACTTC
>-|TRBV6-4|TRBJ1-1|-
CASRRGGGSGEAFF
TGTGCCAGCAGAAGAGGGGGGGGATCGGGAGAAGCTTTCTTT
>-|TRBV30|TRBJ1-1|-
CAWSPRGGQGPNRNTEAFF
TGTGCCTGGAGTCCAAGGGGGGGGCAGGGGCCGAACCGGAACACTGAAGCTTTCTTT
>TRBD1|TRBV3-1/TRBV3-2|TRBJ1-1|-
CASSLADRGTEAFF
TGTGCCAGCAGCCTGGCGGACAGGGGGACTGAAGCTTTCTTT
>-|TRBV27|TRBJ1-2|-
CASSTSPRATYYGYTF
TGTGCCAGCAGTACGTCTCCGAGGGCGACCTACTATGGCTACACCTTC
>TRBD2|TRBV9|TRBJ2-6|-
CASSVVMGGPGANVLTF
TGTGCCAGCAGCGTAGTAATGGGAGGGCCTGGGGCCAACGTCCTGACTTTC
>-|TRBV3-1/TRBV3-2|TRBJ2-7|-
CASSQTDRDSGEQYF
TGTGCCAGCAGCCAAACGGACCGGGACTCGGGGGAGCAGTACTTC
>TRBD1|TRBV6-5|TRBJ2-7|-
CASSQGDSLYEQYF
TGTGCCAGCAGCCAGGGGGACAGCTTATACGAGCAGTACTTC
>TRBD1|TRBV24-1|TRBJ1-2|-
CATSDTRDRVYGYTF
TGTGCCACCAGTGACACCCGGGACAGGGTCTATGGCTACACCTTC
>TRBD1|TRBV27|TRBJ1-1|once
CASSLQGARSAFF
TGTGCCAGCAGTTTACAGGGGGCCCGGTCGGCTTTCTTT
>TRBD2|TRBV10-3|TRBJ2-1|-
CAISESIGTSGNNEQFF
TGTGCCATCAGTGAGTCGATCGGGACTAGCGGCAACAATGAGCAGTTCTTC
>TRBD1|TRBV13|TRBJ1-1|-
CASSFGAGGTTEAFF
TGTGCCAGCAGCTTTGGGGCAGGGGGTACCACTGAAGCTTTCTTT
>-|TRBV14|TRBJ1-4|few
CASSQGQGWSEKLFF
TGTGCCAGCAGCCAAGGTCAGGGTTGGAGTGAAAAACTGTTTTTT
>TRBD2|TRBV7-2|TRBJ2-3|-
CASSRTGTSYPDTQYF
TGTGCCAGCAGTCGAACCGGGACTAGTTACCCAGATACGCAGTATTTT
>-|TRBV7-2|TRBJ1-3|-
CASSWTDSGNTIYF
TGTGCCAGCAGCTGGACAGACTCTGGAAACACCATATATTTT
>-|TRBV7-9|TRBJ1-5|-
CASSPSGGWGPQHF
TGTGCCAGCAGCCCCTCGGGGGGCTGGGGGCCCCAGCATTTT
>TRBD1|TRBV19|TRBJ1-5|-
CASSKRQGAMHQPQHF
TGTGCCAGTAGTAAAAGACAGGGGGCCATGCATCAGCCCCAGCATTTT
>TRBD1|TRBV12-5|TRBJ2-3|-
CASGLGLQGDTDTQYF
TGTGCTAGTGGTTTGGGCCTACAGGGGGACACAGATACGCAGTATTTT
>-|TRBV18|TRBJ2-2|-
CASSPNYGTGELFF
TGTGCCAGCTCACCTAACTATGGCACCGGGGAGCTGTTTTTT
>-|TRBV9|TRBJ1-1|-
CASSVGPRGNTEAFF
TGTGCCAGCAGCGTAGGGCCCCGGGGGAACACTGAAGCTTTCTTT
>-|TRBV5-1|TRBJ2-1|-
CASSLEGRGGLVDEQFF
TGCGCCAGCAGCTTGGAAGGGCGGGGCGGTCTTGTGGATGAGCAGTTCTTC
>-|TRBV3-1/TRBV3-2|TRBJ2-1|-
CASSWDSGSSYNEQFF
TGTGCCAGCAGTTGGGACTCCGGCAGCTCCTACAATGAGCAGTTCTTC
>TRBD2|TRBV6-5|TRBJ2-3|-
CASRSSGISTDTQYF
TGTGCCAGCAGATCTAGCGGAATAAGCACAGATACGCAGTATTTT
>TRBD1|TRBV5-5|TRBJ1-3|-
CASSFGTGAGNTIYF
TGTGCCAGCAGCTTCGGGACAGGGGCTGGAAACACCATATATTTT
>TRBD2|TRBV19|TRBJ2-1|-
CASSVHLRTSGTPYNEQFF
TGTGCCAGTAGTGTCCACCTAAGGACTAGCGGCACTCCCTACAATGAGCAGTTCTTC
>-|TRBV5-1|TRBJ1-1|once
CASSRLQGRENTEAFF
TGCGCCAGCAGCCGATTACAGGGACGCGAAAACACTGAAGCTTTCTTT
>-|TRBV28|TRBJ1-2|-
CASRLFEYGYTF
TGTGCCAGCAGGTTATTTGAGTATGGCTACACCTTC
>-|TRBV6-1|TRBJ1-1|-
CASSENPNPGGTEAFF
TGTGCCAGCAGTGAAAATCCTAACCCTGGTGGCACTGAAGCTTTCTTT
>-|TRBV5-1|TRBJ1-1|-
CASSLGGGLDTEAFF
TGCGCCAGCAGCTTGGGAGGGGGTTTGGACACTGAAGCTTTCTTT